These 17 T cell receptor beta chains share one sample of origin, sequenced in a study of shared clonotypes between healthy human individuals. Repertoires were generated with immunoSEQ multiplex PCR, while TCRdb's copy carries only in-frame clones and drops some. This sample yields about 480,000 clones, of which less than 85% are seen a single time; 10% to 15% belongs to the top ten. The specimen sequenced was PBMCs. All receptors come from a woman between 40 and 50 years old in good health. Some clones in this sample may be carry-over from other donors' samples.

The chain employs TRBV18 and TRBJ1-1, with TRBD1 as a possible D gene (5 bases). There are 14 residues in the CDR3. Trimming removed 3 bases at V and 4 bases at J, with 12 bases between. Looked up from germline, CDR1 is KGHSH and CDR2 is LQKENI. In DNA, the CDR3 is TGTGCCAGCTCACCGAGACCGGGGGTCACTGAAGCTTTCTTT. Residues: CASSPRPGVTEAFF.

The V call is TRBV28, the J call TRBJ1-1, with 7 positions matching TRBD1. The CDR3 runs to 15 residues. CDR1 MDHEN and CDR2 SYDVKM come from the germline V gene. V was clipped by 7 bases and J by 1 base; unmatched bases: 9. The CDR3 is CASTVLGQSNTEAFF. The CDR3 DNA reads TGTGCCAGCACAGTACTGGGACAGTCGAACACTGAAGCTTTCTTT. Combining the CDR3 with reference TRBV28 and TRBJ1-1 gives the whole variable domain DVKVTQSSRYLVKRTGEKVFLECVQDMDHENMFWYRQDPGLGLRLIYFSYDVKMKEKGDIPEGYSVSREKKERFSLILESASTNQTSMYLCASTVLGQSNTEAFFGQGTRLTVV.

The CDR3 DNA sequence: TGTGCCACCCGGGGGATGGTATTTGAAAAACTGTTTTTT. Protein sequence: CATRGMVFEKLFF. The gene calls are TRBV2 and TRBJ1-4, with a possible D match to TRBD1 (5 bases). This CDR3 has 13 residues. Trimming took 10 bases from V and 7 from J, leaving 16 bases between them. Germline CDR1 and CDR2: SNHLY and FYNNEI.

The V and J genes are TRBV19 and TRBJ2-5, with 11 bases that match TRBD2. With V trimmed by 3 bases and J by 3 bases, 3 bases remained unmatched. The germline V gene has CDR1 LNHDA and CDR2 SQIVND (reference sequence). CDR3 size: 15 residues. The CDR3 DNA follows: TGTGCCAGTAGTATGGGTAGCGGGAGGGAAGAGACCCAGTACTTC. Translated: CASSMGSGREETQYF.

This clone has only one observation. V is TRBV30 and J is TRBJ2-7, with 8 bases matching TRBD2. From germline, CDR1 is GTSNPN and CDR2 SVGIG (reference sequence). The CDR3 extends over 13 amino acids. The V gene end was trimmed by 0 bases and the J gene end by 6 bases; junction bases not matched to a gene: 4. The CDR3 here is CAWSVAGVAEQYF. Here the CDR3 DNA reads TGTGCCTGGAGTGTAGCGGGAGTGGCCGAGCAGTACTTC.

This CDR3 reads CSVGPAEVGHTEAFF. CDR3 in DNA: TGCAGCGTTGGACCCGCCGAGGTGGGCCACACTGAAGCTTTCTTT. V gene TRBV29-1 combines with J gene TRBJ1-1; D not certain. Trimming left V 4 bases short and J 3 bases short, with 18 bases between. The length of the CDR3 is 15 residues. The germline CDR1 and CDR2 sequences are SQVTM and ANQGSEA.

The rearrangement links TRBV7-2 to TRBJ2-7, with 8 bases identical to TRBD1. Germline V gene sequence: CDR1 SGHTA, CDR2 FQGNSA. This CDR3 region has 15 residues. V shed 3 bases and J 5 bases; nucleotides not matched to a gene: 9. The CDR3 sequence: CASSFFRDRSNEQYF. CDR3 in DNA: TGTGCCAGCAGCTTTTTCCGGGACAGGAGCAACGAGCAGTACTTC. The full variable domain, its missing parts supplied by reference TRBV7-2 and TRBJ2-7, is GAGVSQSPSNKVTEKGKDVELRCDPISGHTALYWYRQSLGQGLEFLIYFQGNSAPDKSGLPSDRFSAERTGGSVSTLTIQRTQQEDSAVYLCASSFFRDRSNEQYFGPGTRLTVT.

This clone was detected only once. The chain recombines TRBV28 with TRBJ2-4; possible D gene TRBD1, 6 bases. The germline V gene encodes CDR1 MDHEN and CDR2 SYDVKM. This CDR3 comprises 14 residues. Trimming removed 6 bases from V and 6 bases from J, with 15 bases in between. The CDR3 here is CASSGTTTGNIQYF. The CDR3 region has the DNA TGTGCCAGCAGCGGGACAACCACAGGAAACATTCAGTACTTC.

V gene TRBV6-1 combines with J gene TRBJ1-5; 8 bases line up with TRBD1. Per the germline V gene, CDR1 is MNHNS and CDR2 is SASEGT. After removal of 7 bases from V and 5 bases from J, the junction contained 7 bases not matched to a gene. The CDR3 has 14 residues. This CDR3 reads CASTLQGDDQPQHF. DNA for the CDR3: TGTGCCAGCACCCTACAGGGGGATGATCAGCCCCAGCATTTT.

This clone is a singleton in its sample. The chain has TRBV6-1 and TRBJ2-7, with TRBD2 matching 8 bases. J was trimmed by 4 bases and V by 4 bases; bases with no gene match: 6. CDR1 is MNHNS and CDR2 is SASEGT in the germline V gene. CDR3 size: 14 residues. This CDR3 is CASSVEAGGYEQYF. In DNA form, the CDR3 reads TGTGCCAGCAGTGTCGAGGCGGGAGGTTACGAGCAGTACTTC.

This sequence joins TRBV5-4 and TRBJ2-5; D not certain. CDR1 is SGHNT, CDR2 YYREEE, per germline (reference sequence). The germline V and J ends were trimmed by 4 bases and 2 bases, with 15 bases remaining between them. The CDR3 length is 15 residues. The CDR3 is CASSAPAPGQETQYF. In nucleotides, the CDR3 is TGTGCCAGCAGCGCACCAGCCCCAGGACAAGAGACCCAGTACTTC.

This sequence joins TRBV5-1 and TRBJ2-3; D possibly corresponds to TRBD1 (5 bases). Trimming took 2 bases from V and 0 from J, leaving 13 bases between them. This CDR3 is built from 16 residues. Germline CDR1 reads SGHRS; CDR2 reads YFSETQ. The DNA for the CDR3 is TGCGCCAGCAGCTTCGGGCAGGGTTCTAGCACAGATACGCAGTATTTT. This encodes CASSFGQGSSTDTQYF.

This clone was picked up one time. This CDR3 is CASSSNSYEQYF. The CDR3 nucleotides read TGCGCCAGCAGCTCCAACTCCTACGAGCAGTACTTC. The chain combines TRBV5-1 with TRBJ2-7; D gene ambiguous. The germline V gene has CDR1 SGHRS and CDR2 YFSETQ. The CDR3 contains 12 residues. V lost 3 bases, J lost 0 bases, and 4 bases lay in between.

This chain connects TRBV9 to TRBJ2-5, with D possibly being TRBD1 or TRBD2 (6 bases each). V shed 4 bases and J shed 3 bases, with 13 bases lying between them. This CDR3 has 14 amino acids. Germline CDR1 is SGDLS and CDR2 is YYNGEE. The DNA for the CDR3 is TGTGCCAGCAGCCTCCCCGGGGGCGAAGAGACCCAGTACTTC. This codes for CASSLPGGEETQYF.

The chain has TRBV28 and TRBJ1-2; 8 nucleotides align to TRBD1. The V segment lost 7 bases and the J segment 6 bases; nucleotides outside the gene matches: 4. Germline V gene data show CDR1 as MDHEN and CDR2 as SYDVKM. The CDR3 totals 12 residues. The CDR3 DNA follows: TGTGCCAGCAAAGCAGGGGGCGATGGCTACACCTTC. It is translated as CASKAGGDGYTF.

The CDR3, as DNA: TGTGCCAGCATACCAACAGGGCTGAACACCGGGGAGCTGTTTTTT. It encodes CASIPTGLNTGELFF. This chain links TRBV27 with TRBJ2-2; D might be TRBD1 (6 bases). Germline lookup yields CDR1 MNHEY and CDR2 SMNVEV (reference sequence). V was clipped by 7 bases and J by 1 base, with 13 bases between them. There are 15 residues in the CDR3.

The gene calls are TRBV28 and TRBJ2-3; 8 bases map to TRBD2. The CDR3 has 15 amino acids. From germline, CDR1 is MDHEN and CDR2 SYDVKM. V lost 5 bases and J lost 5; bases outside the gene matches: 9. The CDR3 DNA sequence: TGTGCCAGCAGTACCCCGCGGGGGGCAGTAGATACGCAGTATTTT. Translating it yields CASSTPRGAVDTQYF.